This TCR beta chain was sequenced during a study of CD8 T cells in ankylosing spondylitis. Each CDR3 protein gets one entry after TCRdb re-called the 5' RACE reads with MiXCR. The table lists roughly 150,000 distinct CDR3 sequences, around 32% of them singletons. The TCR was taken from a male donor with ankylosing spondylitis. Sequencing input: synovial fluid, either unsorted or a sorted T cell fraction (not recorded which).

CDR3 loop: CASSFQLAGAYEQYF. The DNA of the CDR3 is TGTGCCAGCAGCTTTCAACTAGCGGGTGCCTACGAGCAGTACTTC. The rearrangement joins TRBV7-2 to TRBJ2-7; 9 nucleotides match TRBD2. CDR3 length: 15 residues. V shed 3 bases and J 2 bases; nucleotides not matched to a gene: 5. Germline loops: CDR1 SGHTA, CDR2 FQGNSA. The complete variable domain, with remaining parts taken from reference TRBV7-2 and TRBJ2-7, reads GAGVSQSPSNKVTEKGKDVELRCDPISGHTALYWYRQSLGQGLEFLIYFQGNSAPDKSGLPSDRFSAERTGGSVSTLTIQRTQQEDSAVYLCASSFQLAGAYEQYFGPGTRLTVT.